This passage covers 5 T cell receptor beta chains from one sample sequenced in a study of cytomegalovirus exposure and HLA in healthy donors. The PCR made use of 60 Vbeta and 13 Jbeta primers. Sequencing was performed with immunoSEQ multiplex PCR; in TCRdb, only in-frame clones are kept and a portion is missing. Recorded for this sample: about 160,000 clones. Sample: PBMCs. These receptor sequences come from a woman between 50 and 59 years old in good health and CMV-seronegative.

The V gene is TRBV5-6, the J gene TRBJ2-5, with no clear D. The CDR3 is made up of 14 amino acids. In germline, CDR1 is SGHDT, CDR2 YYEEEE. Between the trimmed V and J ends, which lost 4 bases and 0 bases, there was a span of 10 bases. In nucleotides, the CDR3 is TGTGCCAGCAGCCCCGTGCCGGACCAAGAGACCCAGTACTTC. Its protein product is CASSPVPDQETQYF.

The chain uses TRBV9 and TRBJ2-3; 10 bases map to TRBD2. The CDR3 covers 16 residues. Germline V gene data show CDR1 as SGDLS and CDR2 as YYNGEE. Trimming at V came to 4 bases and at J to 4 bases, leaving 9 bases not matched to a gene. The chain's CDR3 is CASSLRAGGSSDTQYF. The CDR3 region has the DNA TGTGCCAGCAGCCTCAGAGCGGGGGGGTCGTCAGATACGCAGTATTTT. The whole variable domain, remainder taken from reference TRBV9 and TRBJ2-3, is DSGVTQTPKHLITATGQRVTLRCSPRSGDLSVYWYQQSLDQGLQFLIQYYNGEERAKGNILERFSAQQFPDLHSELNLSSLELGDSALYFCASSLRAGGSSDTQYFGPGTRLTVL.

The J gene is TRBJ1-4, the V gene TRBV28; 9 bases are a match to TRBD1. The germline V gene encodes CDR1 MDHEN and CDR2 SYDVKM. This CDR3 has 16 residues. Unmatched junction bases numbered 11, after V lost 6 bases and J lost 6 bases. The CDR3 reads CASSSTGTGLHEKLFF. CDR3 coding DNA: TGTGCCAGCAGCTCAACCGGGACAGGGTTGCATGAAAAACTGTTTTTT.

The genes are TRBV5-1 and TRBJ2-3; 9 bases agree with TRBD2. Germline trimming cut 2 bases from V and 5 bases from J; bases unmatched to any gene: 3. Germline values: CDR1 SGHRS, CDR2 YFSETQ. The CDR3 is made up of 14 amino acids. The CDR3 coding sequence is TGCGCCAGCAGCTTAGCGGGGGGTGTAGATACGCAGTATTTT. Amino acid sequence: CASSLAGGVDTQYF. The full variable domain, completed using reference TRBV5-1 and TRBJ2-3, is KAGVTQTPRYLIKTRGQQVTLSCSPISGHRSVSWYQQTPGQGLQFLFEYFSETQRNKGNFPGRFSGRQFSNSRSEMNVSTLELGDSALYLCASSLAGGVDTQYFGPGTRLTVL.

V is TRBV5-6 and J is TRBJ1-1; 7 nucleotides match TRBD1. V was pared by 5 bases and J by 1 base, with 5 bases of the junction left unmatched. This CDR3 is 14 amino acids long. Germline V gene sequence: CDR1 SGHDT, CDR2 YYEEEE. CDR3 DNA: TGTGCCAGCAGTCAAGGGGGCAGGAACACTGAAGCTTTCTTT. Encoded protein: CASSQGGRNTEAFF.